The rows below give T cell receptor beta chains drawn from one sample of a study of beta chain features in type 1 diabetes. Data came from immunoSEQ multiplex PCR; TCRdb stores just in-frame clones and leaves some out. The sample lists 500,000 to 850,000 clones, 11% to 15% seen once, with 0.04% in the top ten. The sample was naive CD4+ T cells from blood. Every receptor here comes from a young man with type 1 diabetes. CDR3s include the opening cysteine and the closing phenylalanine or tryptophan. Fields, in order: V gene, D gene, J gene, CDR3 protein. The D gene is left open where the match is weak.

V gene: TRBV4-1
D gene: .
J gene: TRBJ2-7
CDR3 protein: CASSQGRGEKHEQYF

V gene: TRBV30
D gene: .
J gene: TRBJ1-2
CDR3 protein: CAWAGTPNYGYTF

V gene: TRBV9
D gene: .
J gene: TRBJ2-4
CDR3 protein: CASSLDQEGIQYF

V gene: TRBV5-6
D gene: .
J gene: TRBJ2-7
CDR3 protein: CASSLLGRSYEQYF

V gene: TRBV13
D gene: TRBD2
J gene: TRBJ2-1
CDR3 protein: CASSVSSGPTSYNEQFF

V gene: TRBV27
D gene: .
J gene: TRBJ2-1
CDR3 protein: CASRNRLGASSNEQFF

V gene: TRBV30
D gene: .
J gene: TRBJ2-4
CDR3 protein: CAWAHSQKNIQYF

V gene: TRBV11-1
D gene: TRBD2
J gene: TRBJ2-1
CDR3 protein: CASSLYGGIYNEQFF

V gene: TRBV6-5
D gene: TRBD1
J gene: TRBJ1-3
CDR3 protein: CASSTDRAAGNTIYF

V gene: TRBV21-1
D gene: .
J gene: TRBJ1-5
CDR3 protein: CASSKWDSRGQPQHF

V gene: TRBV2
D gene: .
J gene: TRBJ2-7
CDR3 protein: CASSVEGEQYF

V gene: TRBV5-4
D gene: .
J gene: TRBJ1-1
CDR3 protein: CASSLETDRMNTEAFF

V gene: TRBV18
D gene: .
J gene: TRBJ1-2
CDR3 protein: CASSPNDAHYGYTF

V gene: TRBV5-4
D gene: .
J gene: TRBJ2-7
CDR3 protein: CASSSIGRRYEQYF

V gene: TRBV2
D gene: TRBD1
J gene: TRBJ1-2
CDR3 protein: CASSRTGDGYTF

V gene: TRBV15
D gene: .
J gene: TRBJ2-2
CDR3 protein: CATSRPTGHTGELFF

V gene: TRBV4-2
D gene: .
J gene: TRBJ2-1
CDR3 protein: CASSPASDWEQFF

V gene: TRBV19
D gene: .
J gene: TRBJ1-2
CDR3 protein: CASSIRGLPAPGDYGYTF

V gene: TRBV6-5
D gene: .
J gene: TRBJ1-5
CDR3 protein: CASSVSGPSGQPQHF

V gene: TRBV7-2
D gene: .
J gene: TRBJ2-5
CDR3 protein: CASSLVPVRETQYF

V gene: TRBV29-1
D gene: .
J gene: TRBJ2-5
CDR3 protein: CSVEPLAETQYF

V gene: TRBV2
D gene: .
J gene: TRBJ2-5
CDR3 protein: CASSGQSQETQYF

V gene: TRBV9
D gene: .
J gene: TRBJ2-3
CDR3 protein: CASSVRDFTDTQYF

V gene: TRBV11-2
D gene: TRBD2
J gene: TRBJ2-3
CDR3 protein: CASSLGRAGGITDTQYF

V gene: TRBV29-1
D gene: .
J gene: TRBJ2-1
CDR3 protein: CSVGSPGSNEQLF

V gene: TRBV4-1
D gene: .
J gene: TRBJ1-2
CDR3 protein: CASSQVFVHGYTF

V gene: TRBV5-1
D gene: .
J gene: TRBJ1-1
CDR3 protein: CASSLDQPFQAFF

V gene: TRBV28
D gene: .
J gene: TRBJ1-2
CDR3 protein: CASSYRYGYTF

V gene: TRBV9
D gene: TRBD1
J gene: TRBJ2-1
CDR3 protein: CASSVVGTGYNEQFF

V gene: TRBV14
D gene: TRBD2
J gene: TRBJ2-1
CDR3 protein: CASSQALAGSYNEQFF

V gene: TRBV7-2
D gene: TRBD1
J gene: TRBJ2-5
CDR3 protein: CASSLRTGAETQYF

V gene: TRBV7-9
D gene: .
J gene: TRBJ2-3
CDR3 protein: CASSLEGDSTDTQYF

V gene: TRBV28
D gene: TRBD1
J gene: TRBJ1-1
CDR3 protein: CASSIGDRATNTEAFF

V gene: TRBV29-1
D gene: TRBD1
J gene: TRBJ2-3
CDR3 protein: CSVKGAADTQYF

V gene: TRBV12-5
D gene: .
J gene: TRBJ1-1
CDR3 protein: CASGLVRTPSNTEAFF

V gene: TRBV7-9
D gene: TRBD2
J gene: TRBJ2-3
CDR3 protein: CASSIAGGGTDTQYF

V gene: TRBV19
D gene: TRBD1
J gene: TRBJ1-5
CDR3 protein: CASSTGQGHNQPQHF

V gene: TRBV4-1
D gene: .
J gene: TRBJ2-7
CDR3 protein: CASSQGGQPYYEQYF

V gene: TRBV7-9
D gene: .
J gene: TRBJ1-1
CDR3 protein: CASSLAEDLGEAFF

V gene: TRBV30
D gene: .
J gene: TRBJ1-3
CDR3 protein: CAWSSGNTIYF